Listed here is a single T cell receptor beta chain. Antigen specificity is unknown. CDR1 and CDR2 (germline): LNHDA, SQIVND (reference sequence). The CDR3 is made up of 16 amino acids. Trimming pared 3 bases from V and 3 bases from J, leaving 15 bases between. The data were obtained in a study of beta chain features in type 1 diabetes. Expressed TCRB transcripts got sequenced, as all isolated RNA was reverse transcribed. Only in-frame clones appear in the TCRdb table, and some are missing; sequencing was by immunoSEQ multiplex PCR. The repertoire has about 360,000 clones, roughly 12% of them found once; the top ten carry about 0.018%. Study-wide points: Patients' naive, central memory and Treg TCRB repertoires seemed closer to one another than those of healthy donors.

Material: naive CD4+ T cells from blood. This clonotype originated in a man between 18 and 35 years old in good health. This chain connects TRBV19 to TRBJ1-5, with D perhaps TRBD1 (6 bases). CDR3 sequence: CASSMVGQTINQPQHF. The CDR3 nucleotides are TGTGCCAGTAGTATGGTCGGACAGACCATCAATCAGCCCCAGCATTTT.